This TCR beta chain was documented in a study of control samples from healthy donors and cancer patients. Germline V lookup: CDR1 SGHAT, CDR2 FQNNGV. This CDR3 region has 13 residues. V shed 0 bases and J shed 7 bases, with 4 bases lying between them. Measured with immunoSEQ multiplex PCR; TCRdb has only the in-frame clones, and not every one. There are some 150,000 clones in the sample; roughly 94% occur only once, and around 15% lies in the top ten. The receptor's source is a man in his sixties with colorectal cancer. The sequenced sample was PBMCs. This chain links TRBV11-2 with TRBJ1-6; D is unresolved. The CDR3 nucleotides read TGTGCCAGCAGCTTAGATCGGAATTCACCCCTCCACTTT. Protein product: CASSLDRNSPLHF.